This TCR beta chain was found in a study of blood T cell repertoires in COVID-19. Study-level information: T cells, B-cell-depleted T cells, or PBMCs provided the cDNA or gDNA that served as material.

Per the original methods: Nucleated cell number was recorded as an estimate derived from reference gene primer amplification. Assay used: immunoSEQ multiplex PCR; TCRdb lists only in-frame clones, some missing. V, J and clone size derive from that table, while D and trimming were established from the DNA sequence. The sample lists roughly 160,000 clones; 65% to 85% were seen once. Germline CDR1 is SGHAT and CDR2 is FQNNGV. The length of the CDR3 is 14 residues. V lost 1 base and J lost 4, with 10 bases in between. The source of this sequence is a woman aged 70-85 years who had recovered from COVID-19. Sequenced: peripheral blood. The chain links TRBV11-2 to TRBJ2-5; the D gene is possibly TRBD2 (6 bases). The CDR3 protein is CASSLVPAGETQYF. In nucleotides, the CDR3 is TGTGCCAGCAGCTTAGTCCCAGCGGGAGAGACCCAGTACTTC.